The sample holds many counts of the clone carrying this T cell receptor beta chain. The antigen is undetermined. Next came a second PCR, run for roughly 6 to 11 cycles, which used a sample-barcoded 5' primer along with a J-beta primer mix. TCRdb re-analysed the 5' RACE reads in MiXCR, keeping a single row per CDR3 protein. The data show 1.5 million to 2 million distinct CDR3 sequences, 25% to 30% seen once. Samples had at least 6.5 million PBMCs isolated from them. This sample was included in a study of blood T cells in healthy people across ages. Study as a whole: Every two T cells gave about one barcoded beta molecule via template switching.

The study, taken as a whole, reports: Roughly linearly, TCR beta diversity per million T cells fell as age increased. Diversity figures based on one million T cells were deemed too low.

The TCR sequence derives from a woman in her 30s in good health. Sequencing was done on a sample of blood.

The CDR3: CASSQEGGGDYGYTF. DNA for the CDR3: TGCGCCAGCAGCCAAGAAGGGGGGGGAGACTATGGCTACACCTTC. The chain is built from TRBV4-1 and TRBJ1-2; the D gene is possibly TRBD1 (6 bases). V lost 0 bases to trimming and J lost 3 bases, with 11 bases between them. Germline V CDR1 and CDR2: MGHRA, YSYEKL. CDR3 size: 15 residues.